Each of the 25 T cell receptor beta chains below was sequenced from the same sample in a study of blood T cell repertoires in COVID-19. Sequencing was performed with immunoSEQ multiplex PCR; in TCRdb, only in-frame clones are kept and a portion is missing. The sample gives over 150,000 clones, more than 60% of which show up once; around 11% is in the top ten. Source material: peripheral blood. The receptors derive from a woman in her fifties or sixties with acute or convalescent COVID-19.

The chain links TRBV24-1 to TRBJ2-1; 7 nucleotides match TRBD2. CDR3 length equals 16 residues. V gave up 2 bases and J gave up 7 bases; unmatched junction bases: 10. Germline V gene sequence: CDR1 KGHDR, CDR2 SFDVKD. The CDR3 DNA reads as TGTGCCACCAGTGATTCGGGAGGAGGCACGTTTAATGAGCAGTTCTTC. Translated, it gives CATSDSGGGTFNEQFF.

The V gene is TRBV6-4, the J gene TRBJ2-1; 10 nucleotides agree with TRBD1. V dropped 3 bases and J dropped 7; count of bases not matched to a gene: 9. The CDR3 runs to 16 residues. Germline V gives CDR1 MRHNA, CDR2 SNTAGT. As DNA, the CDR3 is TGTGCCAGCAGTGATCTTTCCGGGACAGGGGTGAATGAGCAGTTCTTC. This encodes CASSDLSGTGVNEQFF.

The CDR3 DNA reads as TGTGCCAGCAGGCGGACAGTATGGACCGATTCACCCCTCCACTTT. Its translation is CASRRTVWTDSPLHF. The chain is built from TRBV7-2 and TRBJ1-6, with D maybe TRBD1 (6 bases). The CDR3 has 15 amino acids. Trimming left V 6 bases short and J 8 bases short, with 17 bases between. Germline CDR1 SGHTA, CDR2 FQGNSA.

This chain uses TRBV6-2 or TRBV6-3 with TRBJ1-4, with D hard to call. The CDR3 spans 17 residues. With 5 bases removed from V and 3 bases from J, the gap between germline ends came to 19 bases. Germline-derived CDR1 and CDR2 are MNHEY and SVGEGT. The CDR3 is CASSHHLRDWANEKLFF. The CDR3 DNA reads TGTGCCAGCAGTCACCACCTGCGGGATTGGGCTAATGAAAAACTGTTTTTT.

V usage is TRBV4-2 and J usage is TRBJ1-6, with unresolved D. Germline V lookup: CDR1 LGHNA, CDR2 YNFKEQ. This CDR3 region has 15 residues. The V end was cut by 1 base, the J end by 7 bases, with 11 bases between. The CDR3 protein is CASSQVGGMNSPLHF. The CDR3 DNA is TGTGCCAGCAGCCAAGTGGGAGGGATGAATTCACCCCTCCACTTT.

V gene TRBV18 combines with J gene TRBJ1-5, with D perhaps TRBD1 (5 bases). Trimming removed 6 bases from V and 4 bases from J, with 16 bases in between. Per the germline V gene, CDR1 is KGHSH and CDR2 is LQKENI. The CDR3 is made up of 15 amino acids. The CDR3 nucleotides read TGTGCCAGCTCTGGAACCGGCGGGGGAAATCAGCCCCAGCATTTT. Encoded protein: CASSGTGGGNQPQHF. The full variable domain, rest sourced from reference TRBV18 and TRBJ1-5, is NAGVMQNPRHLVRRRGQEARLRCSPMKGHSHVYWYRQLPEEGLKFMVYLQKENIIDESGMPKERFSAEFPKEGPSILRIQQVVRGDSAAYFCASSGTGGGNQPQHFGDGTRLSIL.

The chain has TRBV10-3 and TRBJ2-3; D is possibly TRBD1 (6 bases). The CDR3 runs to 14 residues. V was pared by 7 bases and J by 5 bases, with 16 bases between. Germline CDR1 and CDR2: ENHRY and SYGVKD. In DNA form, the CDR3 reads TGTGCCATCATGGGGGCAGGGCGGATAGATACGCAGTATTTT. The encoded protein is CAIMGAGRIDTQYF.

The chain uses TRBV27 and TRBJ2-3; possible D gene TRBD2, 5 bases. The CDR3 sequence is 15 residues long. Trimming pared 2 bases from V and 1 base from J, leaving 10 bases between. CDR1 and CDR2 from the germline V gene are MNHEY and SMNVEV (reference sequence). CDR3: CASSLEFGGTDTQYF. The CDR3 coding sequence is TGTGCCAGCAGTTTAGAGTTCGGGGGCACAGATACGCAGTATTTT.

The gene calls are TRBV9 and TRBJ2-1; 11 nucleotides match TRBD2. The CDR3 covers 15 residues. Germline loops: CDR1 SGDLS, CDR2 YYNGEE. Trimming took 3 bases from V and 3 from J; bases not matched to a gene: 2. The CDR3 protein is CASSAGTSGYNEQFF. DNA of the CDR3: TGTGCCAGCAGCGCCGGGACTAGCGGCTACAATGAGCAGTTCTTC.

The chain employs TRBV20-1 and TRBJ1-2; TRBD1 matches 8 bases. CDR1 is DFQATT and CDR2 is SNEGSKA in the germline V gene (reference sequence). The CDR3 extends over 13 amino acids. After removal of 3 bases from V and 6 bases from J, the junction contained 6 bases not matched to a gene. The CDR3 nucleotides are TGCAGTGCTAGTATGCAGGGGGCAGATGGCTACACCTTC. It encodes CSASMQGADGYTF.

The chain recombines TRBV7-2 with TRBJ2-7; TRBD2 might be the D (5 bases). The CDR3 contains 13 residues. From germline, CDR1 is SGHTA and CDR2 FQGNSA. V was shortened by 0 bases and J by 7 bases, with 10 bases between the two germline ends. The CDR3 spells CASSLAPGIEQYF. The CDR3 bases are TGTGCCAGCAGCTTAGCCCCGGGGATTGAGCAGTACTTC. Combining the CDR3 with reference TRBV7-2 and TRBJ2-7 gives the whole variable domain GAGVSQSPSNKVTEKGKDVELRCDPISGHTALYWYRQSLGQGLEFLIYFQGNSAPDKSGLPSDRFSAERTGGSVSTLTIQRTQQEDSAVYLCASSLAPGIEQYFGPGTRLTVT.

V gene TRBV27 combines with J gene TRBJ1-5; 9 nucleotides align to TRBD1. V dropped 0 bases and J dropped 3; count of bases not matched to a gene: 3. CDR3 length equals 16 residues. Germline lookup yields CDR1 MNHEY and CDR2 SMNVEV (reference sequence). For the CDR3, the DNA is TGTGCCAGCAGTTTATCTGGGACAGGGTTCAATCAGCCCCAGCATTTT. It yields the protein CASSLSGTGFNQPQHF.

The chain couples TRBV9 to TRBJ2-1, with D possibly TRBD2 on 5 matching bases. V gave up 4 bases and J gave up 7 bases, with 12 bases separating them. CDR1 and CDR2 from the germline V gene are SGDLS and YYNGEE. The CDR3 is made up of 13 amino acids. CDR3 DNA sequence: TGTGCCAGCAGCCGTAGTCGGGAAAATGAGCAGTTCTTC. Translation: CASSRSRENEQFF.

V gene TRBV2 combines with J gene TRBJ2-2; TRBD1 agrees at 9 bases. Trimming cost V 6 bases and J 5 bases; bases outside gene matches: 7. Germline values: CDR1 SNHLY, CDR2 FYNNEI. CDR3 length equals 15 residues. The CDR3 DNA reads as TGTGCCAGCAGCCTACAGGGGGCGAGAACCGGGGAGCTGTTTTTT. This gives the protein CASSLQGARTGELFF.

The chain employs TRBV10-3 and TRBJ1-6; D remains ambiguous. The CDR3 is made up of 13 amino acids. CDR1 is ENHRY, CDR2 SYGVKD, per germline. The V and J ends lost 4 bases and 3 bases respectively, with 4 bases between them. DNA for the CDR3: TGTGCCATCAGTGCAAACTATAATTCACCCCTCCACTTT. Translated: CAISANYNSPLHF.

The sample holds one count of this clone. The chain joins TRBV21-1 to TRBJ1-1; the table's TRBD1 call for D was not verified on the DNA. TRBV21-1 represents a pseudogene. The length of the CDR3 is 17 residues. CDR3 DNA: TGTGCCAGCATGAAGGGGGACGCCACACACTTGAACACTGAAGCTTTCTTT. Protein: CASMKGDATHLNTEAFF.

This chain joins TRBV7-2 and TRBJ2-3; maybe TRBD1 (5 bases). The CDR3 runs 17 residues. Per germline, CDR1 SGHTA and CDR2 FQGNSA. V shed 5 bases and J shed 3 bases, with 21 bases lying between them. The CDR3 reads CASSRRQGIRVTDTQYF. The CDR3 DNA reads TGTGCCAGCAGCCGCCGTCAGGGAATTAGGGTGACAGATACGCAGTATTTT.

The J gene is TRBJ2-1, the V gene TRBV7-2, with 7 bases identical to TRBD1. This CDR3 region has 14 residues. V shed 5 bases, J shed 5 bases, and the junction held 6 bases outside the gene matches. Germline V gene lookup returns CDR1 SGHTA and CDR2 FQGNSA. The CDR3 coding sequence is TGTGCCAGCAGCGTAATGGACAGGAACAATGAGCAGTTCTTC. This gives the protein CASSVMDRNNEQFF.

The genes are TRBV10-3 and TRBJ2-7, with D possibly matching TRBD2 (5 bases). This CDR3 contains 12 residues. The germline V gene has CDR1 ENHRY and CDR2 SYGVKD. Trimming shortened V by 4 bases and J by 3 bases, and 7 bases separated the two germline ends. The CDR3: CAISVLGYEQYF. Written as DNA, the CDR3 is TGTGCCATCAGTGTACTAGGCTACGAGCAGTACTTC.

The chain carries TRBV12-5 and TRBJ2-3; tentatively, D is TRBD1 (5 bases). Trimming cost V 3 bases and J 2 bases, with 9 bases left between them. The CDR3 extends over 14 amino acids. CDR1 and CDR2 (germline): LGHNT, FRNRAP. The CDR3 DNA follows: TGTGCTAGTGGTTTCCTAGGGGCCACAGATACGCAGTATTTT. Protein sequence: CASGFLGATDTQYF. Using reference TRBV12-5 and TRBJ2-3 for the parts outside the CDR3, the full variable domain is DARVTQTPRHKVTEMGQEVTMRCQPILGHNTVFWYRQTMMQGLELLAYFRNRAPLDDSGMPKDRFSAEMPDATLATLKIQPSEPRDSAVYFCASGFLGATDTQYFGPGTRLTVL.

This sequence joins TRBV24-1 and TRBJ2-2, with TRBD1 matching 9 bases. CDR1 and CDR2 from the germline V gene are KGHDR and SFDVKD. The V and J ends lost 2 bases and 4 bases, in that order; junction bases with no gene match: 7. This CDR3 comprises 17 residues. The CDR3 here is CATSDSDRGRATGELFF. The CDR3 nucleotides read TGTGCCACCAGTGATTCGGACAGGGGAAGAGCCACCGGGGAGCTGTTTTTT.

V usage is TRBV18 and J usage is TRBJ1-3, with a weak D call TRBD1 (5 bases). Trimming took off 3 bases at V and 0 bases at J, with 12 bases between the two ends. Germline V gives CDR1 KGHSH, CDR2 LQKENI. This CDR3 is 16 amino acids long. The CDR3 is CASSPTGGSSGNTIYF. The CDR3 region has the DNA TGTGCCAGCTCACCGACCGGGGGGAGCTCTGGAAACACCATATATTTT.

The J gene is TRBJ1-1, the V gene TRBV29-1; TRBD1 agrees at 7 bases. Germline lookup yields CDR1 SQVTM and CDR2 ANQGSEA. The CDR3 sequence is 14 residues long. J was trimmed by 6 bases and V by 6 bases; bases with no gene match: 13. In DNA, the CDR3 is TGCAGCGTCATCCCACCACAGGGGTTCTCTGAAGCTTTCTTT. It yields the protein CSVIPPQGFSEAFF.

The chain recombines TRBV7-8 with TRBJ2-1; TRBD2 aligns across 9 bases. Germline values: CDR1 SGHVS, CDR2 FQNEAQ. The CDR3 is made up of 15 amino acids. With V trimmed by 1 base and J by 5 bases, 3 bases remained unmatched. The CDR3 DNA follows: TGTGCCAGCAGCTTAGGCGGGGGGGCCAACAATGAGCAGTTCTTC. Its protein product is CASSLGGGANNEQFF.

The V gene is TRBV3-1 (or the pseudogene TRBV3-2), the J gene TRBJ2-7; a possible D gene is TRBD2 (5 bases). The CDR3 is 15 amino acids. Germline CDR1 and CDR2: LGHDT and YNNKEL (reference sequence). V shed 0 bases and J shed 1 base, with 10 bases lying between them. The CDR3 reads CASSQDRTDSYEQYF. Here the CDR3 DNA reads TGTGCCAGCAGCCAAGATCGGACTGATTCCTACGAGCAGTACTTC.